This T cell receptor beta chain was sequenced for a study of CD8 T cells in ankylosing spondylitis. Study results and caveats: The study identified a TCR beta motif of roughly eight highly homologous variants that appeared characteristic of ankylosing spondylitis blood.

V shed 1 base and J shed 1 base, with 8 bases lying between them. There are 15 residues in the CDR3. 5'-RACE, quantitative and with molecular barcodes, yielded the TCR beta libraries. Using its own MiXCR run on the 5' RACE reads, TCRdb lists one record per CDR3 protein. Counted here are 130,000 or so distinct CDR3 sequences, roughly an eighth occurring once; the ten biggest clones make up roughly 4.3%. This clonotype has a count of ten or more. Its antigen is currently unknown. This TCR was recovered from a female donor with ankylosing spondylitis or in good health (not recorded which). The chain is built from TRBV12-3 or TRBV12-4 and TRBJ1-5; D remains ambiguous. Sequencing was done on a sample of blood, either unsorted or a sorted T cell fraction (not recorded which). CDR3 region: CASSLGLLSNQPQHF. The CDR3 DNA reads TGTGCCAGCAGTTTAGGCCTGCTAAGCAATCAGCCCCAGCATTTT.